The 9 T cell receptor beta chains in this list originate from one sample, sequenced in a study of Graves' ophthalmopathy and Graves' hyperthyroidism. Investigators amplified TCR beta CDR3 regions from RNA transcripts. Scientists carried out first-round RT-PCR using HTBI primers and then a second-round multiplex PCR. Via MiXCR, TCRdb re-called the multiplex PCR reads, giving one row per CDR3 protein. The table has about 640,000 distinct CDR3 sequences, under 50% seen once. The sequenced material came from peripheral blood. The receptors stem from an adult man with Graves' ophthalmopathy.

The chain couples TRBV5-1 to TRBJ1-1, with TRBD1 identical over 10 bases. CDR1 is SGHRS and CDR2 is YFSETQ in the germline V gene. With 1 base clipped from V and 4 bases from J, the junction kept 4 bases outside the gene matches. The CDR3 length is 15 residues. CDR3 in amino acids: CASSLLDRGVTEAFF. The CDR3 DNA follows: TGCGCCAGCAGCTTGTTGGACAGGGGGGTCACTGAAGCTTTCTTT.

This clonotype was seen repeatedly, ten times or more. The rearrangement joins TRBV10-3 to TRBJ1-5, with a tentative D call TRBD1 (6 bases). The V and J ends lost 2 bases and 7 bases respectively, with 9 bases between them. This CDR3 is built from 13 residues. Germline CDR1 ENHRY, CDR2 SYGVKD. In nucleotides, the CDR3 is TGTGCCATCAGTGAGCGGGACAACCAGCCCCAGCATTTT. This gives the protein CAISERDNQPQHF.

This chain joins TRBV25-1 and TRBJ2-6; 8 nucleotides agree with TRBD1. Germline lookup yields CDR1 MGHDK and CDR2 SYGVNS. This CDR3 has 17 amino acids. The V segment lost 5 bases and the J segment 0 bases; nucleotides outside the gene matches: 6. The CDR3 here is CASSYRGYVSGANVLTF. In DNA form, the CDR3 reads TGTGCCAGCAGTTACAGGGGGTACGTCTCTGGGGCCAACGTCCTGACTTTC.

At least ten counts were recorded for this clonotype. CDR3 in DNA: TGCGCCAGCAGCTTGGCCGTGGCAGGGAACTCCTACGAGCAGTACTTC. This encodes CASSLAVAGNSYEQYF. The chain carries TRBV5-1 and TRBJ2-7, with a possible D match to TRBD1 (5 bases). This CDR3 is 16 amino acids long. The V and J ends lost 0 bases and 0 bases respectively, with 13 bases between them. Germline CDR1 reads SGHRS; CDR2 reads YFSETQ.

This clonotype was counted ten times or more. The rearrangement joins TRBV20-1 to TRBJ2-5; TRBD1 matches 7 bases. CDR3 length: 12 residues. Germline V gene lookup returns CDR1 DFQATT and CDR2 SNEGSKA (reference sequence). Written as DNA, the CDR3 is TGCTCACAATCAGGGGGTGGCGAGACCCAGTACTTC. It encodes CSQSGGGETQYF.

The chain carries TRBV5-8 and TRBJ2-7; D could derive from TRBD1 or TRBD2 (6 bases each). Germline values: CDR1 SGHTS, CDR2 YDEGEE. Trimming took off 5 bases at V and 3 bases at J, with 15 bases between the two ends. The CDR3 covers 14 residues. For the CDR3, the DNA is TGTGCCAGCAGTTACGGGGGCAAAGTCTACGAGCAGTACTTC. Translation gives CASSYGGKVYEQYF.

The CDR3 DNA sequence: TGCAGCGTTGGGGGGGGCTACGCAGATACGCAGTATTTT. Protein sequence: CSVGGGYADTQYF. J is TRBJ2-3 and V is TRBV29-1; maybe TRBD2 (7 bases). CDR3 size: 13 residues. V lost 4 bases to trimming and J lost 4 bases, with 12 bases between them. Germline lookup yields CDR1 SQVTM and CDR2 ANQGSEA.

This clonotype was seen many times. The chain combines TRBV10-3 with TRBJ1-1, with 9 bases aligning to TRBD1. This CDR3 contains 15 residues. Germline V CDR1 and CDR2: ENHRY, SYGVKD. The J segment lost 5 bases and the V segment lost 3 bases, leaving 7 bases of the junction unmatched. The DNA for the CDR3 is TGTGCCATCAGTGATCCTGGACAGGGGAAAACTGAAGCTTTCTTT. Translated: CAISDPGQGKTEAFF.

This clonotype came up many times. V is TRBV29-1 and J is TRBJ1-2, with unresolved D. CDR3 size: 14 residues. CDR1 and CDR2 (germline): SQVTM, ANQGSEA. Trimming removed 3 bases from V and 1 base from J, with 12 bases in between. The CDR3 nucleotides read TGCAGCGTTGATGGTGACGGGGATAACTATGGCTACACCTTC. Translation gives CSVDGDGDNYGYTF.